Below, 18 T cell receptor beta chains from the same sample are listed, as sequenced in a study of T cell repertoires in cytomegalovirus infection. TCRdb re-analysed the reads in MiXCR, keeping a single row per CDR3 protein. The data contain fewer than 550,000 distinct CDR3 sequences, approximately 33% of them singletons. Input material: PBMCs. These TCRs come from a human donor in good health (CMV status not recorded). Some clones in this sample may be carry-over from other donors' samples.

A remark on this clonotype: The conserved final phenylalanine or tryptophan is absent from the CDR3, which likely points to a read error. The limits of the CDR3 on the DNA are not certain, so only TCRdb's listed CDR3 is given. The chain uses TRBV19 and TRBJ1-5. The CDR3 is 15 residues long, ends included. The germline V gene encodes CDR1 LNHDA and CDR2 SQIVND (reference sequence). The CDR3 is CASIQSGVSNQPKHV.

This clonotype was found a few times. This chain connects TRBV7-3 to TRBJ2-2; a weak D match, TRBD2 (7 bases). The ends were cut back, 5 bases at V and 7 bases at J, with 17 bases in the middle. This CDR3 is 15 amino acids long. CDR1 is SGHTA, CDR2 FQGTGA, per germline. The chain's CDR3 is CASSPHGGQVGELFF. In DNA, the CDR3 is TGTGCCAGCAGCCCGCACGGGGGGCAAGTCGGGGAGCTGTTTTTT.

The gene calls are TRBV6-2 or TRBV6-3 and TRBJ2-2; D unclear. V dropped 4 bases and J dropped 4 bases, with 16 bases sitting between them. Looked up from germline, CDR1 is MNHEY and CDR2 is SVGEGT. This CDR3 has 16 amino acids. The CDR3 loop is CASSFYPRGGTGELFF. The DNA for the CDR3 is TGTGCCAGCAGTTTTTACCCCCGAGGCGGCACCGGGGAGCTGTTTTTT.

This clonotype was seen a handful of times. V usage is TRBV3-1 and J usage is TRBJ1-2, with D tentatively TRBD1 (5 bases). Trimming took 2 bases from V and 2 from J, leaving 9 bases between them. Germline CDR1 reads LGHDT; CDR2 reads YNNKEL (reference sequence). CDR3 length: 14 amino acids. The CDR3 sequence is CASSQTPGNYGYTF. As DNA, the CDR3 is TGTGCCAGCAGCCAAACCCCAGGGAACTATGGCTACACCTTC.

This rearrangement joins TRBV25-1 to TRBJ2-5, with 12 nucleotides matching TRBD1. Per germline, CDR1 MGHDK and CDR2 SYGVNS. The CDR3 has 16 residues. The J segment lost 5 bases and the V segment lost 3 bases, leaving 7 bases of the junction unmatched. The CDR3 loop is CASSERGQGARETQYF. The CDR3 DNA is TGTGCCAGCAGTGAGAGGGGACAGGGGGCGCGGGAGACCCAGTACTTC.

The sample holds one count of this clonotype. CDR3 sequence (DNA): TGCAGTGCCCCGGGGGGGGGGGAGACCCAGTACTTC. The encoded protein is CSAPGGGETQYF. The J gene is TRBJ2-5, the V gene TRBV20-1; 8 nucleotides align to TRBD2. Trimming took 6 bases from V and 5 from J; bases not matched to a gene: 5. This CDR3 is built from 12 residues. The germline gives CDR1 DFQATT, CDR2 SNEGSKA (reference sequence).

This clonotype was observed a handful of times. This CDR3 reads CASRPPGPSSYEQYF. The CDR3, as DNA: TGTGCCAGCAGACCCCCGGGGCCCTCCTCCTACGAGCAGTACTTC. This chain joins TRBV7-9 and TRBJ2-7, with D perhaps matching TRBD1 or TRBD2 (5 bases each). With 6 bases removed from V and 0 bases from J, the gap between germline ends came to 15 bases. CDR1 is SEHNR, CDR2 FQNEAQ, per germline (reference sequence). The CDR3 extends over 15 amino acids.

This chain uses TRBV5-5 with TRBJ2-4, with a weak D call TRBD2 (6 bases). This CDR3 is 12 amino acids long. Between the trimmed V and J ends, which lost 1 base and 10 bases, there was a span of 9 bases. The germline gives CDR1 SGHKS, CDR2 YYEKEE (reference sequence). The CDR3 sequence is CASSLLAGIQYF. Here the CDR3 DNA reads TGTGCCAGCAGCTTGCTCGCGGGAATTCAGTACTTC. Drawing the rest from reference TRBV5-5 and TRBJ2-4, the complete variable domain is DAGVTQSPTHLIKTRGQQVTLRCSPISGHKSVSWYQQVLGQGPQFIFQYYEKEERGRGNFPDRFSARQFPNYSSELNVNALLLGDSALYLCASSLLAGIQYFGAGTRLSVL.

The rearrangement joins TRBV6-1 to TRBJ2-3, with 10 bases fitting TRBD1. V gave up 8 bases and J gave up 3 bases; unmatched junction bases: 5. Germline V gene data show CDR1 as MNHNS and CDR2 as SASEGT. The CDR3 consists of 14 residues. DNA for the CDR3: TGTGCCAGCTTCGACAGGGGGCGAACAGATACGCAGTATTTT. Translated, it gives CASFDRGRTDTQYF.

In its sample, this clonotype was seen a few times. The J gene is TRBJ2-4, the V gene TRBV7-9, with unresolved D. Germline loops: CDR1 SEHNR, CDR2 FQNEAQ (reference sequence). V lost 4 bases to trimming and J lost 4 bases, with 14 bases between them. The CDR3 has 15 amino acids. As DNA, the CDR3 is TGTGCCAGCAGCTCTCCCGCCGGTGATAAAAACATTCAGTACTTC. Protein product: CASSSPAGDKNIQYF.

The chain employs TRBV7-4 and TRBJ2-1; the D gene is possibly TRBD2 (7 bases). Trimming cost V 4 bases and J 0 bases, with 13 bases left between them. Per germline, CDR1 SGHVT and CDR2 SQSDAQ. The CDR3 has 16 amino acids. DNA for the CDR3: TGTGCCAGCAGCTATGGGGGGGCTACCTCCTACAATGAGCAGTTCTTC. Translated, it gives CASSYGGATSYNEQFF.

The gene calls are TRBV6-6 and TRBJ1-5; D uncertain. Germline CDR1 reads MNHNY; CDR2 reads SVGAGI (reference sequence). V lost 10 bases to trimming and J lost 2 bases, with 12 bases between them. The CDR3 runs 13 residues. DNA of the CDR3: TGTGCCACTACCAAAACACGCAATCAGCCCCAGCATTTT. Its translation: CATTKTRNQPQHF.

The chain carries TRBV12-3 or TRBV12-4 and TRBJ1-5; D might be TRBD1 (6 bases). V was shortened by 6 bases and J by 7 bases, with 16 bases between the two germline ends. The CDR3 runs 14 residues. CDR3 sequence (DNA): TGTGCCAGCAGGAGGGGGGGGAGAGAGCAGCCCCAGCATTTT. It yields the protein CASRRGGREQPQHF.

The chain links TRBV28 to TRBJ1-5, with D maybe TRBD1 (5 bases). Germline assignment: CDR1 MDHEN and CDR2 SYDVKM. The germline V and J ends were trimmed by 8 bases and 3 bases, with 17 bases remaining between them. The CDR3 contains 15 residues. The CDR3 spells CASYPGGAYNQPQHF. Here the CDR3 DNA reads TGTGCCAGCTACCCTGGAGGGGCCTACAATCAGCCCCAGCATTTT.

The CDR3 here is CASSLWWTGGPNQPQHF. In DNA, the CDR3 is TGTGCCAGCAGTTTATGGTGGACAGGGGGCCCCAATCAGCCCCAGCATTTT. The chain is built from TRBV28 and TRBJ1-5; 11 bases match TRBD1. Germline loops: CDR1 MDHEN, CDR2 SYDVKM. CDR3 length: 17 residues. V lost 0 bases, J lost 3 bases, and 4 bases stayed unmatched.

This clonotype was observed many times. This chain links TRBV7-2 with TRBJ2-5, with 11 bases matching TRBD2. Losses at the gene ends were 5 bases for V and 2 bases for J; bases not matched to a gene: 13. From germline, CDR1 is SGHTA and CDR2 FQGNSA. The CDR3 has 18 residues. CDR3 amino acids: CASSAVAGGQLRQETQYF. DNA of the CDR3: TGTGCCAGCAGCGCGGTAGCGGGGGGGCAGCTGAGGCAAGAGACCCAGTACTTC.

This clonotype has more than one count but fewer than ten. The CDR3 nucleotides are TGCGCCAGCAGCTTGGACGAGACAGGGTATAATTCACCCCTCCACTTT. Its translation: CASSLDETGYNSPLHF. The chain joins TRBV5-1 to TRBJ1-6; 7 positions agree with TRBD1. V was clipped by 0 bases and J by 4 bases; unmatched bases: 4. CDR3 length: 16 amino acids. Germline loops: CDR1 SGHRS, CDR2 YFSETQ. The full variable domain, rest sourced from reference TRBV5-1 and TRBJ1-6, is KAGVTQTPRYLIKTRGQQVTLSCSPISGHRSVSWYQQTPGQGLQFLFEYFSETQRNKGNFPGRFSGRQFSNSRSEMNVSTLELGDSALYLCASSLDETGYNSPLHFGNGTRLTVT.

As regards this clonotype: At one end, the junction sequence differs from germline, possibly due to a read error. The rearrangement uses TRBV4-1 and TRBJ2-1; 14 bases fit TRBD2. The CDR3 totals 18 residues. Germline CDR1 and CDR2: MGHRA and YSYEKL. In DNA form, the CDR3 reads TGTGCCAGCAGCCCCGCCCGGACTAGCGGGGGGCCCTACAATGAGCAGTTCTTC. This sequence encodes CASSPARTSGGPYNEQFF.